The 10 T cell receptor beta chains below all came from one sample that was sequenced in a study of shared clonotypes between healthy human individuals. Data came from immunoSEQ multiplex PCR; TCRdb stores just in-frame clones and leaves some out. The sample has a few hundred thousand clones; 60% to 70% are singletons. Source material: memory CD4+ T cells sorted from blood. Indicated subset: CD45RA-negative fraction. Receptors originate from a man under 40 in good health.

J is TRBJ1-4 and V is TRBV5-1; no firm D call. Germline CDR1 SGHRS, CDR2 YFSETQ. V was clipped by 1 base and J by 0 bases, with 13 bases between them. This CDR3 spans 17 amino acids. The CDR3 reads CASSLNSDQTTNEKLFF. The CDR3 DNA follows: TGCGCCAGCAGCTTGAATTCCGACCAGACAACTAATGAAAAACTGTTTTTT.

The chain recombines TRBV5-8 with TRBJ1-1; D gene ambiguous. This CDR3 has 16 amino acids. Germline CDR1 and CDR2: SGHTS and YDEGEE. Trimming removed 1 base at V and 2 bases at J, with 15 bases between. The CDR3 nucleotides are TGTGCCAGCAGCTTGAGTTCGATTTCGTCAAACACTGAAGCTTTCTTT. As protein: CASSLSSISSNTEAFF.

This sequence joins TRBV27 and TRBJ2-1, with a tentative D call TRBD2 (7 bases). The V end was cut by 2 bases, the J end by 2 bases, with 10 bases between. Germline values: CDR1 MNHEY, CDR2 SMNVEV (reference sequence). CDR3 length: 15 amino acids. As DNA, the CDR3 is TGTGCCAGCAGTTTAAGGGGGGGACCCTACAATGAGCAGTTCTTC. It codes for CASSLRGGPYNEQFF.

With respect to this clone: A far larger clone lies a single base away; this is likely a read error. Within the sample, other DNA sequences also encode this same CDR3. V usage is TRBV29-1 and J usage is TRBJ1-4, with D tentatively TRBD1 (5 bases). There are 13 residues in the CDR3. Trimming stripped 6 bases from V and 0 bases from J, with 8 bases between. Germline V gives CDR1 SQVTM, CDR2 ANQGSEA. CDR3 bases: TGCAGCGTCAGGACACCAACTAATGAAAAACTGTTTTTT. It codes for CSVRTPTNEKLFF.

The chain combines TRBV18 with TRBJ2-3; 7 bases are a match to TRBD2. Germline CDR1 KGHSH, CDR2 LQKENI. V lost 2 bases to trimming and J lost 4 bases; unmatched junction nucleotides: 9. The CDR3 runs 16 residues. CDR3 DNA: TGTGCCAGCTCACCAAGGGCGGGAGATGCTGCAGATACGCAGTATTTT. It encodes CASSPRAGDAADTQYF.

This chain joins TRBV7-2 and TRBJ2-1, with TRBD2 identical over 7 bases. This CDR3 spans 15 amino acids. Trimming cost V 4 bases and J 6 bases; bases outside gene matches: 9. The germline V gene encodes CDR1 SGHTA and CDR2 FQGNSA. The CDR3 nucleotides are TGTGCCAGCAGCTCCTCTTGGACTAGTTCCAATGAGCAGTTCTTC. It specifies CASSSSWTSSNEQFF.

The chain links TRBV11-2 to TRBJ2-1; no definite D call. This CDR3 comprises 12 residues. The V gene lost 6 bases and the J gene lost 7 bases, with 10 bases spanning the gap. Germline loops: CDR1 SGHAT, CDR2 FQNNGV. CDR3 residues: CASRYMGNEQFF. CDR3 in DNA: TGTGCCAGCAGATACATGGGTAATGAGCAGTTCTTC.

This chain uses TRBV7-9 with TRBJ2-2; 7 positions match TRBD1. The CDR3 contains 16 residues. Germline V CDR1 and CDR2: SEHNR, FQNEAQ (reference sequence). The V and J ends lost 3 bases and 10 bases, in that order; junction bases with no gene match: 14. Here the CDR3 reads CASSFFGRDSLAELFF. In DNA form, the CDR3 reads TGTGCCAGCAGCTTTTTTGGACGGGACAGTTTGGCGGAGCTGTTTTTT.

The chain couples TRBV7-9 to TRBJ1-5; D gene unclear. Germline V lookup: CDR1 SEHNR, CDR2 FQNEAQ (reference sequence). This CDR3 spans 14 amino acids. V was pared by 6 bases and J by 4 bases, with 13 bases between. CDR3 nucleotide sequence: TGTGCCAGCAGTGTCCTTTCCACTAATCAGCCCCAGCATTTT. Protein: CASSVLSTNQPQHF.

This CDR3 is CASSARRSSYNEQFF. In DNA, the CDR3 is TGCGCCAGCAGTGCTCGCCGGAGCTCCTACAATGAGCAGTTCTTC. This sequence joins TRBV10-2 and TRBJ2-1; no firm D call. The CDR3 covers 15 residues. Trimming pared 4 bases from V and 0 bases from J, leaving 10 bases between. CDR1 and CDR2 (germline): WSHSY, SAAADI.